Shown below are 21 T cell receptor beta chains from a single sample sequenced in a study of T-cell memory formation after mild COVID-19. TCRdb used MiXCR to reprocess the 5' RACE reads, holding one entry per CDR3 protein. This sample carries 360,000 or so distinct CDR3 sequences, 25% to 30% of them seen once, and the ten largest clones take roughly 12%. Material: PBMCs or a T cell subset sorted from them (not recorded which). The receptors originated from an adult woman who had mild COVID-19 (a few samples of this study predate the infection). Cell type and time point are not known.

This clonotype was seen a few times. V and J are TRBV11-1 and TRBJ2-3, with 11 bases aligning to TRBD2. The germline V gene encodes CDR1 SGHAT and CDR2 FQDESV (reference sequence). This CDR3 is 16 amino acids long. Trimming cost V 1 base and J 2 bases; bases outside gene matches: 2. In DNA, the CDR3 is TGTGCCAGCAGCTTAGGACTAGCGGGGATCACAGATACGCAGTATTTT. This sequence encodes CASSLGLAGITDTQYF.

The chain joins TRBV28 to TRBJ2-5; 7 nucleotides match TRBD1. The CDR3 spans 15 residues. J gave up 4 bases and V 7 bases, and 12 bases lay outside the gene matches. The germline V gene encodes CDR1 MDHEN and CDR2 SYDVKM. The chain's CDR3 is CASTVGPGGRETQYF. In nucleotides, the CDR3 is TGTGCCAGCACCGTCGGGCCAGGGGGAAGAGAGACCCAGTACTTC. The whole variable domain, filled in from reference TRBV28 and TRBJ2-5, reads DVKVTQSSRYLVKRTGEKVFLECVQDMDHENMFWYRQDPGLGLRLIYFSYDVKMKEKGDIPEGYSVSREKKERFSLILESASTNQTSMYLCASTVGPGGRETQYFGPGTRLLVL.

This chain joins TRBV4-3 and TRBJ2-1; D is undetermined. Germline V gene data show CDR1 as LGHNA and CDR2 as YSLEER. This CDR3 contains 17 residues. Trimming took 1 base from V and 1 from J, leaving 14 bases between them. DNA for the CDR3: TGCGCCAGCAGCCAAGTAGGTCTACGTAGTTCCTACAATGAGCAGTTCTTC. Translation gives CASSQVGLRSSYNEQFF.

The CDR3: CASSLSGVGADTQYF. CDR3 DNA sequence: TGTGCCAGCAGCCTTAGCGGGGTAGGCGCAGATACGCAGTATTTT. The V call is TRBV6-5, the J call TRBJ2-3; the match to TRBD2 covers 8 bases. The CDR3 sequence is 15 residues long. Germline values: CDR1 MNHEY, CDR2 SVGAGI. V was pared by 6 bases and J by 4 bases, with 9 bases of the junction left unmatched.

Only a few counts were recorded for this clonotype. V usage is TRBV6-6 and J usage is TRBJ2-7, with D uncertain. V was pared by 2 bases and J by 6 bases, with 8 bases between. There are 12 residues in the CDR3. From germline, CDR1 is MNHNY and CDR2 SVGAGI (reference sequence). The CDR3 region has the DNA TGTGCCAGCAGTTACACTCAGTCCGAGCAGTACTTC. Translating it yields CASSYTQSEQYF.

V gene TRBV7-6 combines with J gene TRBJ2-7; tentatively, D is TRBD2 (5 bases). Germline V gene sequence: CDR1 SGHVS, CDR2 FNYEAQ. The CDR3 has 13 amino acids. The germline V and J ends were trimmed by 5 bases and 3 bases, with 11 bases remaining between them. This chain's CDR3 is CASSPRRDYEQYF. CDR3 sequence (DNA): TGTGCCAGCAGCCCCCGTCGGGACTACGAGCAGTACTTC.

This clonotype was observed a few times. The gene calls are TRBV7-9 and TRBJ2-1; TRBD1 agrees at 9 bases. Germline V gives CDR1 SEHNR, CDR2 FQNEAQ (reference sequence). The CDR3 is 15 residues long. With V trimmed by 7 bases and J by 3 bases, 7 bases remained unmatched. CDR3 protein: CASTPLGQGYNEQFF. DNA of the CDR3: TGTGCCAGCACCCCGTTGGGACAGGGCTACAATGAGCAGTTCTTC.

DNA of the CDR3: TGTGCCAGCAGCAGGGGGGACAGGGATACCTACGAGCAGTACTTC. Protein: CASSRGDRDTYEQYF. The V call is TRBV5-6, the J call TRBJ2-7; TRBD1 aligns across 9 bases. The germline CDR1 and CDR2 sequences are SGHDT and YYEEEE. This CDR3 is built from 15 residues. The ends lost 4 bases at V and 2 bases at J; junction bases unmatched: 7.

This clonotype was detected only once. This chain links TRBV15 with TRBJ1-6; no clear D gene. The CDR3 covers 17 residues. The germline V gene encodes CDR1 LNHNV and CDR2 YYDKDF (reference sequence). V was shortened by 6 bases and J by 0 bases, with 15 bases between the two germline ends. CDR3 in DNA: TGTGCCACCAGTCTAGGCCTACCGAGCTCCTATAATTCACCCCTCCACTTT. Translating it yields CATSLGLPSSYNSPLHF.

This clonotype occurred a few times. The chain uses TRBV14 and TRBJ2-1, with TRBD2 as a possible D gene (5 bases). Germline lookup yields CDR1 SGHDN and CDR2 FVKESK. This CDR3 contains 12 residues. Trimming pared 4 bases from V and 7 bases from J, leaving 8 bases between. The CDR3 bases are TGTGCCAGCAGCCCGGGGTGGAATGAGCAGTTCTTC. It yields the protein CASSPGWNEQFF.

The gene calls are TRBV7-8 and TRBJ1-4, with 7 bases aligning to TRBD1. Germline values: CDR1 SGHVS, CDR2 FQNEAQ. J was trimmed by 4 bases and V by 1 base; bases with no gene match: 3. The CDR3 covers 15 residues. The CDR3 sequence: CASSLGDRDNEKLFF. CDR3 sequence (DNA): TGTGCCAGCAGCTTAGGGGACAGAGATAATGAAAAACTGTTTTTT.

The chain has TRBV12-3 or TRBV12-4 and TRBJ2-5; D remains unclear. V was clipped by 5 bases and J by 5 bases, with 9 bases between them. The CDR3 extends over 12 amino acids. In DNA, the CDR3 is TGTGCCAGCAGTCCGAACGGGGAGACCCAGTACTTC. As protein: CASSPNGETQYF.

This chain uses TRBV6-4 with TRBJ2-3; D possibly corresponds to TRBD1 (5 bases). The V end lost 6 bases, the J end lost 2 bases, and 9 bases lay between the germline ends. The CDR3 covers 13 residues. In germline, CDR1 is MRHNA, CDR2 SNTAGT. The CDR3 here is CASSGHYTDTQYF. The DNA of the CDR3 is TGTGCCAGCAGCGGACACTACACAGATACGCAGTATTTT.

This clonotype was observed a single time. The chain joins TRBV7-3 to TRBJ2-1, with 14 positions matching TRBD2. In germline, CDR1 is SGHTA, CDR2 FQGTGA. The CDR3 is 15 residues long. Trimming cost V 4 bases and J 7 bases; bases outside gene matches: 3. The CDR3 nucleotides read TGTGCCAGCAGCTGGGGACTAGCGGGAGAAAATGAGCAGTTCTTC. Its protein product is CASSWGLAGENEQFF.

The chain uses TRBV5-1 and TRBJ2-7, with TRBD1 identical over 12 bases. CDR3 size: 15 residues. Germline V gene lookup returns CDR1 SGHRS and CDR2 YFSETQ. J was trimmed by 3 bases and V by 4 bases; bases with no gene match: 5. CDR3 amino acids: CASSRGQGADYEQYF. For the CDR3, the DNA is TGCGCCAGCAGCAGGGGACAGGGGGCGGACTACGAGCAGTACTTC.

V usage is TRBV15 and J usage is TRBJ2-1; D unclear. V was trimmed by 3 bases and J by 10 bases, leaving 10 bases between them. Germline values: CDR1 LNHNV, CDR2 YYDKDF (reference sequence). CDR3 length: 12 residues. CDR3 protein: CATSRPKGEQFF. In DNA form, the CDR3 reads TGTGCCACCAGCAGGCCCAAAGGCGAGCAGTTCTTC.

The rearrangement uses TRBV4-1 and TRBJ2-3; no reliable D call. The V and J ends lost 0 bases and 2 bases respectively, with 3 bases between them. This CDR3 contains 13 residues. Germline V gives CDR1 MGHRA, CDR2 YSYEKL. Here the CDR3 DNA reads TGCGCCAGCAGCCAAGAGCACACAGATACGCAGTATTTT. Translation gives CASSQEHTDTQYF.

The V gene is TRBV24-1, the J gene TRBJ2-3; the match to TRBD2 covers 9 bases. There are 16 residues in the CDR3. V shed 1 base and J 2 bases; nucleotides not matched to a gene: 3. Per the germline V gene, CDR1 is KGHDR and CDR2 is SFDVKD. CDR3 nucleotides: TGTGCCACCAGTGATTTTAGCGGGGGCTTCACAGATACGCAGTATTTT. This translates into CATSDFSGGFTDTQYF.

Turning to this clonotype: At one boundary the junction diverges from the germline segment, which might be a read error. The chain has TRBV6-1 and TRBJ2-1, with 9 bases aligning to TRBD1. Looked up from germline, CDR1 is MNHNS and CDR2 is SASEGT. CDR3 size: 13 residues. The CDR3 DNA sequence: TGTGCCAGCAGTGAAATTTTGGGACAGGGTACAATCTTC. This gives the protein CASSEILGQGTIF.

This clonotype was counted only a few times. This chain links TRBV4-2 with TRBJ2-1; 10 bases agree with TRBD2. CDR3 length: 17 amino acids. CDR1 and CDR2 from the germline V gene are LGHNA and YNFKEQ. V was pared by 4 bases and J by 5 bases, with 11 bases of the junction left unmatched. The CDR3 coding sequence is TGTGCCAGCAGCCCCCCCCGGAGCGGGGGGGACCACAATGAGCAGTTCTTC. This codes for CASSPPRSGGDHNEQFF.

The gene calls are TRBV7-9 and TRBJ2-3, with 8 bases that match TRBD1. The CDR3 sequence is 15 residues long. The trim removed 1 base at V and 5 bases at J, leaving 5 bases unmatched. Germline V gene data show CDR1 as SEHNR and CDR2 as FQNEAQ (reference sequence). The CDR3 here is CASSLGTGGRDTQYF. The CDR3 region has the DNA TGTGCCAGCAGCTTAGGTACAGGGGGGAGAGATACGCAGTATTTT.